This TCR beta chain was obtained from a study of blood T cells in healthy people across ages. In each sample, at least 7 million PBMCs were isolated. For the second PCR, which ran for about 6 to 11 cycles, a sample-barcoded 5' primer and a J-beta primer mix were used. Each single sample gave us at least 2.5 million CDR3-containing paired-end reads. TCRdb passed the 5' RACE reads through MiXCR, listing each CDR3 protein once. The repertoire holds 650,000 to 950,000 distinct CDR3 sequences, with roughly 44% as singletons. Germline CDR1 and CDR2: MDHEN and SYDVKM. After removal of 5 bases from V and 6 bases from J, the junction contained 14 bases not matched to a gene. This CDR3 is 16 amino acids long.

This TCR was recovered from a man in his 60s in good health. The chain is built from TRBV28 and TRBJ2-7, with 9 bases identical to TRBD1. Sequencing input: blood. This CDR3 is CASSPIGGTGIFEQYF. DNA for the CDR3: TGTGCCAGCAGTCCTATAGGGGGGACAGGGATATTCGAGCAGTACTTC.